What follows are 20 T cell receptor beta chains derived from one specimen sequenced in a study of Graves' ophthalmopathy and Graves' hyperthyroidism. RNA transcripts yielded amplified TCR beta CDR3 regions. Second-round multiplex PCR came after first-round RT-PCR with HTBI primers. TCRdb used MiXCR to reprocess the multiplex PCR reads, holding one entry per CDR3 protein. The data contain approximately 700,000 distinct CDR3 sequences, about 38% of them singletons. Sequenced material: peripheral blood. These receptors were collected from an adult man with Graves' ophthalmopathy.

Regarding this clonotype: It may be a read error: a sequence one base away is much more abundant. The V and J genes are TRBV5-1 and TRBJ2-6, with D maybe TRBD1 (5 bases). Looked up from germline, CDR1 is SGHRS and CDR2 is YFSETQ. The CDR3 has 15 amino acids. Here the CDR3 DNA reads TGCGCCAGCAGCTTTGACCACTCTGGGGCCAACATCCTGACTTTC. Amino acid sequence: CASSFDHSGANILTF.

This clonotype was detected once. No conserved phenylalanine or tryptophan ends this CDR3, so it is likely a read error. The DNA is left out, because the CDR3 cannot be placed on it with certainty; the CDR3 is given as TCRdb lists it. CDR3 loop: CSVEETDVR. This chain joins TRBV29-1 and TRBJ2-6; TRBD1, as called in the table, went unchecked against the DNA. The CDR3 spans 9 amino acids, including both terminal residues. Germline CDR1 SQVTM, CDR2 ANQGSEA.

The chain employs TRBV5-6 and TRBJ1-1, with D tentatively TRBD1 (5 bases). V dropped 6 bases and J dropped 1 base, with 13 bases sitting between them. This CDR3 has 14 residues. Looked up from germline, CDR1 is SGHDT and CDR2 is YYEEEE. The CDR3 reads CASTLGGGNTEAFF. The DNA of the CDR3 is TGTGCCAGCACCCTTGGGGGTGGGAACACTGAAGCTTTCTTT.

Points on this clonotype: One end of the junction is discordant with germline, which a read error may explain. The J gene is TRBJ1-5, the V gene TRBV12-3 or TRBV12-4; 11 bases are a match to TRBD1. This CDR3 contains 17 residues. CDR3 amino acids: CASRRRTGGEGNQSQHF. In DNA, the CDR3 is TGTGCCAGCAGGCGGCGGACAGGGGGCGAGGGCAATCAGTCCCAGCATTTT.

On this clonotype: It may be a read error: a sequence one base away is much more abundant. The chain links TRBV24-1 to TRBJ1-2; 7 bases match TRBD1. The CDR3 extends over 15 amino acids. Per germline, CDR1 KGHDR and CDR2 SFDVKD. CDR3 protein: CATGDPRGADYGYTF. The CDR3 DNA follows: TGTGCCACCGGTGACCCCAGGGGGGCGGACTATGGCTACACCTTC.

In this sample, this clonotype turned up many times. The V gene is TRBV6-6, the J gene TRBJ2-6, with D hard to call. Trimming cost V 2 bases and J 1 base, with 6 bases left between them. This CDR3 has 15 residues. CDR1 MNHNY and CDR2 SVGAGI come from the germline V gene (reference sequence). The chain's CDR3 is CASSYDGSGANVLTF. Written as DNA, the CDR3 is TGTGCCAGCAGTTACGACGGGTCTGGGGCCAACGTCCTGACTTTC.

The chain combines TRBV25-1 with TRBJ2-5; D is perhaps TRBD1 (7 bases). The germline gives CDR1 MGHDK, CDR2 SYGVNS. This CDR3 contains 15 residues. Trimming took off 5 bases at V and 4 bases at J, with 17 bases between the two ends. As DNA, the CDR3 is TGTGCCAGCAGTTTGAGACAGGGAGGCGGAGAGACCCAGTACTTC. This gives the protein CASSLRQGGGETQYF.

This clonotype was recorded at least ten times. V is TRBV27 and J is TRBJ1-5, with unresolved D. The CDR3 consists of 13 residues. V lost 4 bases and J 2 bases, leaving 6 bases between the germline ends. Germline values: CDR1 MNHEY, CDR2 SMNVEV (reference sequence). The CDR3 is CASSYERNQPQHF. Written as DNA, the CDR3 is TGTGCCAGCAGTTACGAGCGCAATCAGCCCCAGCATTTT.

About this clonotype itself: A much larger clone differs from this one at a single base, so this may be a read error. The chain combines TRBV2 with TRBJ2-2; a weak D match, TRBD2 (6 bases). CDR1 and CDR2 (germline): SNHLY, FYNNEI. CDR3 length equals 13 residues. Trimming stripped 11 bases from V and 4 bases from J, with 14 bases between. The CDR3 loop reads CACTLAFTGELFF. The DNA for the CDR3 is TGTGCCTGCACTCTAGCGTTCACCGGGGAGCTGTTTTTT.

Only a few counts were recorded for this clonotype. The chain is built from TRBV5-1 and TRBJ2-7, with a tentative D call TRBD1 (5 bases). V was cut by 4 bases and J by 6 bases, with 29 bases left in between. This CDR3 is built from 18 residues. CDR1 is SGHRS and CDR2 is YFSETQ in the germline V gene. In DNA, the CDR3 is TGCGCCAGCAGCCCCGGAACAGGAGCACCCTGGGGAAGTGGCGAGCAGTACTTC. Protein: CASSPGTGAPWGSGEQYF.

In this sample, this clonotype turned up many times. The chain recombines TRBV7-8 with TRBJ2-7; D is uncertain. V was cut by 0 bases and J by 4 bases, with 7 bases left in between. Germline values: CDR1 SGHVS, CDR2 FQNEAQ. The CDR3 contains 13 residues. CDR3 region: CASSLADKYEQYF. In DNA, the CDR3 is TGTGCCAGCAGCTTAGCCGACAAGTACGAGCAGTACTTC.

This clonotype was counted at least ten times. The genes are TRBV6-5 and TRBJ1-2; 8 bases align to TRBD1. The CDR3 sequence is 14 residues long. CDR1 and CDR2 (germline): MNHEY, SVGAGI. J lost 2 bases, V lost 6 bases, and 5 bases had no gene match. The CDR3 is CASREHRGNYGYTF. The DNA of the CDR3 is TGTGCCAGCAGAGAACACAGGGGGAACTATGGCTACACCTTC.

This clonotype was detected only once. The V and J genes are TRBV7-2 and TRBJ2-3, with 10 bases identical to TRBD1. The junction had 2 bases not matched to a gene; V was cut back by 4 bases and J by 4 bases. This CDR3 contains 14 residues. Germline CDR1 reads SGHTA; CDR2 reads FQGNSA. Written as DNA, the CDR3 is TGTGCCAGCAGCTACGGGACAGGGGCAGATACGCAGTATTTT. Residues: CASSYGTGADTQYF.

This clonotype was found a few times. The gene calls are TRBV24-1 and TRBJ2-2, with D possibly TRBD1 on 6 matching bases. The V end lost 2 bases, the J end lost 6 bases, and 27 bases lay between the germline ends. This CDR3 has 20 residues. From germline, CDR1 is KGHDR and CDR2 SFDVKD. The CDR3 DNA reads TGTGCCACCAGTGATTCCTCGGGACAAGGTGGTAGCGAGGGGCCCGGGGAGCTGTTTTTT. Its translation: CATSDSSGQGGSEGPGELFF.

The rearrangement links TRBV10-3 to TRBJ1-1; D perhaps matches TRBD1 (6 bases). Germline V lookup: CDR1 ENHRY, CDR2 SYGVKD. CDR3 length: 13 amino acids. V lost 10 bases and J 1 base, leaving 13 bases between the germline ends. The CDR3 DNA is TGTGCCAGCGCGCCGACAGGGAACACTGAAGCTTTCTTT. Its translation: CASAPTGNTEAFF.

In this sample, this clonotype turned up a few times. Here the CDR3 reads CASSQDRTGVFGNTIYF. CDR3 sequence (DNA): TGTGCCAGCAGCCAAGATCGGACAGGGGTATTTGGAAACACCATATATTTT. The chain has TRBV4-2 and TRBJ1-3, with 9 bases lining up with TRBD1. The CDR3 extends over 17 amino acids. After removal of 0 bases from V and 3 bases from J, the junction contained 6 bases not matched to a gene. Germline assignment: CDR1 LGHNA and CDR2 YNFKEQ.

CDR3 DNA sequence: TGCAGCTTGGGCGGGAATAGCAATCAGCCCCAGCATTTT. This sequence encodes CSLGGNSNQPQHF. The chain is built from TRBV29-1 and TRBJ1-5; no reliable D call. CDR3 length: 13 residues. Trimming stripped 8 bases from V and 0 bases from J, with 11 bases between. CDR1 is SQVTM, CDR2 ANQGSEA, per germline.

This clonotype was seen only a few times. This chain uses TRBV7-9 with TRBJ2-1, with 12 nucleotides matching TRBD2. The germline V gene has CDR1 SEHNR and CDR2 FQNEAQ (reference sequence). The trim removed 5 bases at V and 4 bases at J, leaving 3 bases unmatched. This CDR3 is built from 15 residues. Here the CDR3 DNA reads TGTGCCAGCAGCCGGACTAGCGGGGCTTACAATGAGCAGTTCTTC. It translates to CASSRTSGAYNEQFF.

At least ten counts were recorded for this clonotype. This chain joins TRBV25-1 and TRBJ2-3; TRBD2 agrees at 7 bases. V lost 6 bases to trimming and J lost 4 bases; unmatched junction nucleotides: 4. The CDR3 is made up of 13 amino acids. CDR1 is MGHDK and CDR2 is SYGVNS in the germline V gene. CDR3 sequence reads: CASSLGGADTQYF. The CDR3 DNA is TGTGCCAGCAGCCTGGGGGGGGCAGATACGCAGTATTTT.

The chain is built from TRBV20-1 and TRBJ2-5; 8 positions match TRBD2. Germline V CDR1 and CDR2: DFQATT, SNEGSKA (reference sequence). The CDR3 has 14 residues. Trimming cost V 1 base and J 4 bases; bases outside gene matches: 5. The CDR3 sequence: CSARATGGGETQYF. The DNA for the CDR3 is TGCAGTGCTAGAGCCACGGGAGGGGGAGAGACCCAGTACTTC.